The subject of this entry is one T cell receptor (beta chain). These data originate in a study of T cell changes during pregnancy in multiple sclerosis. CDR1 is SGHNT and CDR2 is YYREEE in the germline V gene (reference sequence). CDR3 length: 14 residues. V was pared by 0 bases and J by 9 bases, with 2 bases of the junction left unmatched. Clones were read by immunoSEQ multiplex PCR, and TCRdb kept only the in-frame ones, dropping some. The table includes 65,000 to 95,000 clones, 89% detected once. The chain combines TRBV5-4 with TRBJ2-1; 11 bases line up with TRBD1. This receptor was identified in a female donor with multiple sclerosis, enrolled in a pregnancy study. This specimen was peripheral blood, taken before pregnancy. CDR3 sequence reads: CASSLGGTGGEQFF. In DNA, the CDR3 is TGTGCCAGCAGCTTGGGCGGGACAGGGGGTGAGCAGTTCTTC.